This T cell receptor (beta chain) came from a study of blood T cell repertoires in COVID-19. The wider study: Samples representing acute and convalescent COVID-19 were sourced from the United States, Italy and Spain. Sample material is recorded as cDNA or gDNA derived from T cells, B-cell-depleted T cells, or PBMCs.

In the original workflow: Amplified reference gene primers provided the basis for estimating nucleated cell counts. Here immunoSEQ multiplex PCR was the method, and the copy in TCRdb shows in-frame clones only, minus some. The DNA was the basis for D and trimming; V, J and clone size are from that table. Found here are 88,000 or so clones, more than 75% of them singletons; the top ten hold roughly 22%. Source material: peripheral blood. The receptor comes from a human donor in a cohort sampled during active COVID-19.

The CDR3: CATSDEGTGTNYGYTF. The CDR3 bases are TGTGCCACCAGTGATGAAGGGACAGGGACCAACTATGGCTACACCTTC. The gene calls are TRBV24-1 and TRBJ1-2; 9 nucleotides line up with TRBD1. The CDR3 covers 16 residues. V dropped 3 bases and J dropped 2; count of bases not matched to a gene: 6. Germline CDR1 and CDR2: KGHDR and SFDVKD.